Here is one TCR beta chain with its context. The method was immunoSEQ multiplex PCR; TCRdb's version includes in-frame clones alone and lacks a portion of them. The sample has around 340,000 clones; 70% to 90% are singletons. The source of the sample is a study of blood T cell repertoires in COVID-19. With 6 bases clipped from V and 5 bases from J, the junction kept 10 bases outside the gene matches. CDR3 length: 15 amino acids. Germline V CDR1 and CDR2: MNHNY, SVGAGI (reference sequence). The source of this sequence is a woman aged 40-49 years with acute COVID-19. What was sequenced was PBMCs or T cells enriched from blood (not recorded which). The chain couples TRBV6-6 to TRBJ2-7, with 10 bases fitting TRBD1. This CDR3 reads CASSPLGQGTHEQYF. Here the CDR3 DNA reads TGTGCCAGCAGCCCGCTGGGACAGGGGACTCACGAGCAGTACTTC.